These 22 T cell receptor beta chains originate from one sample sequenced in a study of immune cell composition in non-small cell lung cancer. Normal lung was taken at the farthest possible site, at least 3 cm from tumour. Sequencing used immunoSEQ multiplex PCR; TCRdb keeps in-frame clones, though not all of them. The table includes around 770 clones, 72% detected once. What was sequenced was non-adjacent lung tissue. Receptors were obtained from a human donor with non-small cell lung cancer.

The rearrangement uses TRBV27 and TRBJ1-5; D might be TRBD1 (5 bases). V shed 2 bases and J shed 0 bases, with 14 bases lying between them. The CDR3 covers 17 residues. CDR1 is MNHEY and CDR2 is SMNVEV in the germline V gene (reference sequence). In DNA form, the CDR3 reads TGTGCCAGCAGTTTAATGGGGGGAGGGTATAGCAATCAGCCCCAGCATTTT. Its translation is CASSLMGGGYSNQPQHF.

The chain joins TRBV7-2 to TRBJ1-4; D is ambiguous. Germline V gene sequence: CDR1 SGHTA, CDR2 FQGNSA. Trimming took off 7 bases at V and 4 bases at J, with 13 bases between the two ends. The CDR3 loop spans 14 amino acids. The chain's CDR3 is CASTLDGYNEKLFF. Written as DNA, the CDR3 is TGTGCCAGCACCCTCGACGGATATAATGAAAAACTGTTTTTT.

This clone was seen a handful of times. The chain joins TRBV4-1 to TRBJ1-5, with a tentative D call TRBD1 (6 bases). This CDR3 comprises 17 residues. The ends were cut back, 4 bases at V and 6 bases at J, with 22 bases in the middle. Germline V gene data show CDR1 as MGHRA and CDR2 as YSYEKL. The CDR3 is CASSRTERIRDAQPQHF. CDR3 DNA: TGCGCCAGCAGCCGGACAGAACGAATTAGGGACGCTCAGCCCCAGCATTTT.

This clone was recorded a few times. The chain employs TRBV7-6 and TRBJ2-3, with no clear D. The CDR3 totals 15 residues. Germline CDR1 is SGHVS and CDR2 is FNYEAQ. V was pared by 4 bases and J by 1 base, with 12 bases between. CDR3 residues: CASSSNPDGTDTQYF. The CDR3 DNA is TGTGCCAGCAGCTCCAACCCCGATGGCACAGATACGCAGTATTTT.

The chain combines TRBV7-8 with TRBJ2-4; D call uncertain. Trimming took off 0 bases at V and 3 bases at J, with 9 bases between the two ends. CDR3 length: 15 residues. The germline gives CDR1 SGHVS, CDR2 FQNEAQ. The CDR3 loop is CASSLAAAVKNIQYF. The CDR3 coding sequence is TGTGCCAGCAGCTTAGCCGCGGCAGTCAAAAACATTCAGTACTTC.

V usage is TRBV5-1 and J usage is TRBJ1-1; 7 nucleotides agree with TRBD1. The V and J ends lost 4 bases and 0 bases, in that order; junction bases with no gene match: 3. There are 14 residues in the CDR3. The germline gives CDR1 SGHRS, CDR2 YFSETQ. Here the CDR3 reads CASSETGLNTEAFF. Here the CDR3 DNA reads TGCGCCAGCAGCGAGACAGGGTTGAACACTGAAGCTTTCTTT.

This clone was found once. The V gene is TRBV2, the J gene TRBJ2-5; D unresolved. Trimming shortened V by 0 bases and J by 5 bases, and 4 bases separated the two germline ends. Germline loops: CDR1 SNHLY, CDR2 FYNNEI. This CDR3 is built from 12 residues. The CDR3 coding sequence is TGTGCCAGCAGTGAAGCGCGGGAGACCCAGTACTTC. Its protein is CASSEARETQYF.

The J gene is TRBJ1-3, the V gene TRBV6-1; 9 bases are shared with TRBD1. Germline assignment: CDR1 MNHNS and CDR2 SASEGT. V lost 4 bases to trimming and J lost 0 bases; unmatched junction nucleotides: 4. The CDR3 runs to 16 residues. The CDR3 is CASSGGQGYSGNTIYF. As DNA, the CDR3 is TGTGCCAGCAGTGGGGGACAGGGTTACTCTGGAAACACCATATATTTT.

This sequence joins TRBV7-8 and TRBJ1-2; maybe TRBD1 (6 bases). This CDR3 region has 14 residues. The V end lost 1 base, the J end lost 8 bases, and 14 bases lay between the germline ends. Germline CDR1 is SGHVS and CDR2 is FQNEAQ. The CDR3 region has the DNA TGTGCCAGCAGCTTAGGGGGGGGCACCGTAGGCTACACCTTC. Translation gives CASSLGGGTVGYTF. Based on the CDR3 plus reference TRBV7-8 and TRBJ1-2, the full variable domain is GAGVSQSPRYKVAKRGQDVALRCDPISGHVSLFWYQQALGQGPEFLTYFQNEAQLDKSGLPSDRFFAERPEGSVSTLKIQRTQQEDSAVYLCASSLGGGTVGYTFGSGTRLTVV.

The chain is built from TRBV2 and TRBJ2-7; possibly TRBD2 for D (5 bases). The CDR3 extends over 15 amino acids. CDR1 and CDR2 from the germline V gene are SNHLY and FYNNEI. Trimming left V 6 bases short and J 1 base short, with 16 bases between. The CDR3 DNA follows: TGTGCCAGCAGCTATTCGGGATTTATGTCCTACGAGCAGTACTTC. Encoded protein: CASSYSGFMSYEQYF.

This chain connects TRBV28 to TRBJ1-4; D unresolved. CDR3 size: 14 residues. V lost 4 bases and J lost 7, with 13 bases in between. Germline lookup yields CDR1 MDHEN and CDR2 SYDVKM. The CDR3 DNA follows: TGTGCCAGCAGTTCAGCCCCAGAACGTGAAAAACTGTTTTTT. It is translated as CASSSAPEREKLFF. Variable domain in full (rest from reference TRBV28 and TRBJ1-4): DVKVTQSSRYLVKRTGEKVFLECVQDMDHENMFWYRQDPGLGLRLIYFSYDVKMKEKGDIPEGYSVSREKKERFSLILESASTNQTSMYLCASSSAPEREKLFFGSGTQLSVL.

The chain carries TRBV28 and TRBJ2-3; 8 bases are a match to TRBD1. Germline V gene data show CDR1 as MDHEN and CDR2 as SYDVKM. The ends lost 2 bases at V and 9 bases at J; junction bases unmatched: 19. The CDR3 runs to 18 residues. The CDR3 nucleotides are TGTGCCAGCAGTTTACGAACCAACATTGAAACAGGGGGGATGACGCAGTATTTT. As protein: CASSLRTNIETGGMTQYF.

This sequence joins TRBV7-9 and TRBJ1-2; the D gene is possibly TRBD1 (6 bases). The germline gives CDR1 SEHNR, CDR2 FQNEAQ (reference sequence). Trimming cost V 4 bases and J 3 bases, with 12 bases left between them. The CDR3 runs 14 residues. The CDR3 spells CASSSTDRYYGYTF. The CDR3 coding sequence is TGTGCCAGCAGCTCGACGGACAGATACTATGGCTACACCTTC.

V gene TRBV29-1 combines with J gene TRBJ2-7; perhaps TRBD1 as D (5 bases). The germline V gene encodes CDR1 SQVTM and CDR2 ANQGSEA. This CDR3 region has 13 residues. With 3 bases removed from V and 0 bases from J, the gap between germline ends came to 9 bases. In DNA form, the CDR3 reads TGCAGCGTTGACAGGGCCAGCTCCTACGAGCAGTACTTC. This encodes CSVDRASSYEQYF.

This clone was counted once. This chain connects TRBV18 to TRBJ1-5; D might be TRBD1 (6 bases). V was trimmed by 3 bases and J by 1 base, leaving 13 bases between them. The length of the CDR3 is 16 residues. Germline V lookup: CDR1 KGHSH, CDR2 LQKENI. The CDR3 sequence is CASSPSSTGSNQPQHF. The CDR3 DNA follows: TGTGCCAGCTCACCCAGCAGTACAGGGAGCAATCAGCCCCAGCATTTT.

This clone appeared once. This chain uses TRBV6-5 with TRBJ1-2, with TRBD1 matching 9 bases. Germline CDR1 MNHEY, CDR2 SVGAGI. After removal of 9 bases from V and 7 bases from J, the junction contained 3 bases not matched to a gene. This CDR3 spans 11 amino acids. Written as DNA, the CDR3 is TGTGCCAGTACAGGGGGCTCTGGCTACACCTTC. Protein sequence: CASTGGSGYTF.

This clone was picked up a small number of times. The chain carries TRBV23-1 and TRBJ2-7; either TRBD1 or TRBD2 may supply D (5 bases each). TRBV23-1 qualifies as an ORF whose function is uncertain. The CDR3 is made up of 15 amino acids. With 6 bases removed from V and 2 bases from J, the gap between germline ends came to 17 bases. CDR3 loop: CASSSGTGLTYEQYF. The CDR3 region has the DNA TGCGCCAGCAGCTCGGGAACAGGTTTGACCTACGAGCAGTACTTC.

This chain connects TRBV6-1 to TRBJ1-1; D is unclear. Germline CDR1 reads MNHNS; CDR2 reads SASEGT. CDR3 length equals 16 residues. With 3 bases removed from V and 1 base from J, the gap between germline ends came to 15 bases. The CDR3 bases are TGTGCCAGCAGTGATTTATTACGGTTGTCGAACACTGAAGCTTTCTTT. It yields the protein CASSDLLRLSNTEAFF.

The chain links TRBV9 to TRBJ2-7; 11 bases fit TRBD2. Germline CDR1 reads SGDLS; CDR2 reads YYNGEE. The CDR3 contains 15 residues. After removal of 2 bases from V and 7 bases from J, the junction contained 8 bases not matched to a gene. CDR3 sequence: CASSVGLAGGREQYF. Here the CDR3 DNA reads TGTGCCAGCAGCGTCGGGCTAGCGGGAGGTCGTGAGCAGTACTTC.

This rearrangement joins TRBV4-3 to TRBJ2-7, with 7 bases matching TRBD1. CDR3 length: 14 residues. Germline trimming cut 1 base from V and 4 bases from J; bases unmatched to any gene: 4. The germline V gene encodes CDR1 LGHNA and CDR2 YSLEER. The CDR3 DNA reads TGCGCCAGCAGCCAAGGGACAGGCCGGTACGAGCAGTACTTC. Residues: CASSQGTGRYEQYF.

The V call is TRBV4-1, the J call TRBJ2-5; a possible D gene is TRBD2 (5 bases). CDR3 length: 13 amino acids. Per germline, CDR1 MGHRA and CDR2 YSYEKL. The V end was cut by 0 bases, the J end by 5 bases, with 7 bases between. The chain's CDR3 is CASSQEGGETQYF. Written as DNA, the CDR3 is TGCGCCAGCAGCCAAGAGGGCGGGGAGACCCAGTACTTC.

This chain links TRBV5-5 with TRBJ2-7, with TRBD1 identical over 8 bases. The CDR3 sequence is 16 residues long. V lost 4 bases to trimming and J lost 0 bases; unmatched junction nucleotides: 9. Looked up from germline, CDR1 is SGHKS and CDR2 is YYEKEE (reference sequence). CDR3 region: CASSDGTGRFSYEQYF. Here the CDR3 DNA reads TGTGCCAGCAGCGACGGGACAGGCCGTTTCTCCTACGAGCAGTACTTC.